The T cell receptor (beta chain) described here comes from a study of Graves' ophthalmopathy and Graves' hyperthyroidism. RNA transcripts provided the template for amplifying TCR beta CDR3 regions. Following a first-round RT-PCR that used HTBI primers, a second-round multiplex PCR was carried out. TCRdb fed the multiplex PCR reads into MiXCR, producing one record per CDR3 protein. The sample has hundreds of thousands of distinct CDR3 sequences; about 20% are singletons. Hyperthyroidism is called stable when no ophthalmopathy develops within 18 months of follow-up. Germline V lookup: CDR1 MNHEY, CDR2 SMNVEV (reference sequence). The V segment lost 8 bases and the J segment 0 bases; nucleotides outside the gene matches: 4. The CDR3 extends over 15 amino acids. This clonotype came up a few times.

V usage is TRBV27 and J usage is TRBJ2-2, with 9 bases fitting TRBD1. The TCR sequence derives from a young woman with stable Graves' hyperthyroidism. Some clones in this sample may be carry-over from other donors' samples. Sequenced material: peripheral blood. The CDR3 sequence: CASGTGGANTGELFF. The CDR3 DNA reads as TGTGCCAGCGGTACAGGGGGCGCGAACACCGGGGAGCTGTTTTTT.